A selection of T cell receptor beta chains follows, all from one sample in a study of blood T cell repertoires in COVID-19. The method was immunoSEQ multiplex PCR; TCRdb's version includes in-frame clones alone and lacks a portion of them. Of 200,000 to 250,000 clones listed, around 90% are singletons. The sequenced sample was PBMCs or T cells enriched from blood (not recorded which). These receptor sequences come from a man younger than 35 with acute COVID-19. Each CDR3 is given with its conserved first and last residue. A D gene is named only where the DNA matches it firmly. Some rows mark clone size as missing; the rest say once, few, many or name a class of expanded clone.

j_call d_call clone_size v_call cdr3_aa cdr3_nt
TRBJ1-5 TRBD1 NA TRBV28 CASSLRGQGYQPQHF TGTGCCAGCAGTTTAAGGGGACAGGGTTACCAGCCCCAGCATTTT
TRBJ2-1 NA NA TRBV27 CASSLLPDNNEQFF TGTGCCAGCAGTTTGTTACCGGACAACAATGAGCAGTTCTTC
TRBJ2-5 TRBD2 NA TRBV23-1 CASSQGRFSGKGSQETQYF TGCGCCAGCAGTCAGGGGCGGTTTAGCGGGAAGGGGAGCCAAGAGACCCAGTACTTC
TRBJ2-7 NA NA TRBV29-1 CSVLGELYDSYEQYF TGCAGCGTCCTGGGCGAACTCTACGACTCCTACGAGCAGTACTTC
TRBJ2-1 TRBD2 NA TRBV7-9 CATLTSGRTNEQFF TGTGCCACGTTAACTAGCGGGAGAACCAATGAGCAGTTCTTC
TRBJ2-5 NA NA TRBV7-7 CASSPGGYQETQYF TGTGCTAGCAGCCCTGGGGGGTACCAAGAGACCCAGTACTTC
TRBJ2-1 TRBD1 NA TRBV3-1/TRBV3-2 CASSQDLRQGANEQFF TGTGCCAGCAGCCAAGATCTTCGGCAGGGGGCGAATGAGCAGTTCTTC
TRBJ1-1 NA NA TRBV11-2 CASSLVGHSTEAFF TGTGCCAGCAGCTTAGTAGGACATAGTACTGAAGCTTTCTTT
TRBJ2-5 TRBD2 NA TRBV7-2 CAIPAGGLGGTQYF TGTGCCATCCCGGCGGGAGGGCTGGGGGGGACCCAGTACTTC
TRBJ2-3 TRBD2 NA TRBV3-1/TRBV3-2 CASSQAAGVSDTQYF TGTGCCAGCAGCCAAGCTGCGGGAGTTTCAGATACGCAGTATTTT
TRBJ1-6 NA NA TRBV28 CASSAALPSYNSPLHF TGTGCCAGCAGTGCCGCGTTACCGAGCTATAATTCACCCCTCCACTTT
TRBJ1-3 NA NA TRBV28 CASSLPARDSGNTIYF TGTGCCAGCAGTTTACCCGCCCGGGACTCTGGAAACACCATATATTTT
TRBJ1-1 NA few TRBV29-1 CSVEDIGRGAEAFF TGCAGCGTTGAAGATATTGGTCGGGGGGCTGAAGCTTTCTTT
TRBJ1-1 TRBD1 NA TRBV12-5 CASGSGTVTTEAFF TGTGCTAGTGGTTCAGGGACAGTCACAACTGAAGCTTTCTTT
TRBJ2-2 TRBD2 NA TRBV4-1 CASSPLAGGNTGELFF TGCGCCAGCAGCCCACTAGCGGGAGGGAACACCGGGGAGCTGTTTTTT
TRBJ2-6 NA NA TRBV25-1 CASSEWSGANVLTF TGTGCCAGCAGTGAATGGAGTGGGGCCAACGTCCTGACTTTC
TRBJ2-7 TRBD1 NA TRBV6-5 CASSSGTGPYEQYF TGTGCCAGCAGTTCCGGGACAGGGCCCTACGAGCAGTACTTC
TRBJ2-5 NA NA TRBV25-1 CASSANGQQETQYF TGTGCCAGCAGTGCTAATGGACAGCAAGAGACCCAGTACTTC
TRBJ1-5 TRBD1 once TRBV19 CASSIRTGVSNQPQHF TGTGCCAGTAGTATTCGGACAGGGGTGAGCAATCAGCCCCAGCATTTT
TRBJ2-7 NA NA TRBV27 CASSPGGQAYEQYF TGTGCCAGCAGTCCAGGGGGGCAGGCCTACGAGCAGTACTTC
TRBJ2-7 TRBD2 NA TRBV11-3 CASSTWTSAPTYEQYF TGTGCCAGCAGCACCTGGACTAGCGCGCCGACCTACGAGCAGTACTTC
TRBJ2-7 NA NA TRBV11-2 CASSLVRGEQYF TGTGCCAGCAGCTTAGTCAGGGGCGAGCAGTACTTC
TRBJ1-1 TRBD1 NA TRBV6-5 CASSRPQGMRTEAFF TGTGCCAGCAGTCGCCCACAGGGGATGAGGACTGAAGCTTTCTTT
TRBJ2-7 TRBD1 NA TRBV7-9 CASSLAQGQGILEQYF TGTGCCAGCAGCTTAGCGCAGGGACAGGGGATTCTCGAGCAGTACTTC
TRBJ2-3 NA NA TRBV25-1 CASSPGREDTQYF TGTGCCAGCAGCCCGGGCCGGGAGGATACGCAGTATTTT
TRBJ2-1 NA NA TRBV24-1 CATSDGAEYNEQFF TGTGCCACCAGTGATGGGGCAGAGTACAATGAGCAGTTCTTC
TRBJ2-7 TRBD2 NA TRBV4-3 CASSQVRGGFYEQYF TGCGCCAGCAGCCAAGTTCGGGGGGGGTTCTACGAGCAGTACTTC
TRBJ2-1 NA NA TRBV21-1 CASSKGTALGNEQFF TGTGCCAGCAGCAAAGGGACAGCCCTGGGGAATGAGCAGTTCTTC
TRBJ1-5 NA NA TRBV4-1 CASSPTPGTVPQHF TGCGCCAGCAGCCCTACCCCCGGGACTGTGCCCCAGCATTTT
TRBJ1-2 TRBD1 NA TRBV6-5 CASSSAGTVNGYTF TGTGCCAGCAGTTCCGCCGGGACAGTGAATGGCTACACCTTC
TRBJ2-7 NA NA TRBV4-1 CASSQVVGVDEQYF TGCGCCAGCAGCCAAGTCGTGGGAGTGGACGAGCAGTACTTC
TRBJ2-5 TRBD1 NA TRBV7-7 CASSPSTGQQETQYF TGTGCTAGCAGCCCGAGTACGGGACAGCAAGAGACCCAGTACTTC
TRBJ1-2 TRBD1 NA TRBV6-5 CASSSIQDRSFYGYTF TGTGCCAGCAGTTCAATCCAGGACAGGTCTTTTTATGGCTACACCTTC
TRBJ1-2 NA NA TRBV4-1 CASSQDNYYGYTF TGCGCCAGCAGCCAAGATAACTACTATGGCTACACCTTC
TRBJ2-7 TRBD2 NA TRBV30 CAWSMGLAGVDEQYF TGTGCCTGGAGTATGGGTCTAGCGGGAGTCGACGAGCAGTACTTC
TRBJ2-3 NA once TRBV11-3 CASSFTGDTQYF TGTGCCAGCAGCTTCACAGGAGATACGCAGTATTTT
TRBJ2-1 TRBD1 once TRBV29-1 CSVDPTGGINEQFF TGCAGCGTTGACCCGACAGGGGGCATTAATGAGCAGTTCTTC